The T cell receptor (beta chain) described here comes from a study of cytomegalovirus exposure and HLA in healthy donors (TCRdb year 2017). About the study as a whole: An earlier analysis of approximately 600 of the donors reported 250 to 300 Gb of sequence data and around 120 million unique TCR beta sequences from about 200 million T cells. An early release covering 550 to 700 HLA-typed donors comprised about 300 gigabases of sequencing data and some 79 million unique TCR sequences. Among the roughly 390 genotyped donors, approximately 77% belonged to the genetic ancestry cluster associated with self-reported Caucasian donors. The aim of the study was to test whether cataloging public T cell receptors could identify signatures of past pathogen exposure. The study profiled the T cell repertoires of under 700 subjects by immunosequencing and related them to cytomegalovirus serostatus. Besides the first cohort of roughly 640 subjects, a separate validation cohort made up of 95 to 150 different subjects was used. The study combined high-throughput TCR immunosequencing, statistical association of individual TCRs with disease status, and machine learning to predict cytomegalovirus infection status. In a later analysis, previously published TCR beta repertoires from several hundred donors were re-analyzed and high-resolution HLA genotyping was added so that TCR occurrence patterns could be studied. The later analysis used no new phenotypic data to find candidate immune exposures, relying instead on TCR beta sequences and their occurrence across donors. To decide whether each TCR beta V gene segment behaved as functional or pseudogenic, an earlier analysis of approximately 590 of the donors relied on high-throughput TCR beta sequencing. Donor age, sex, ethnicity and CMV serostatus were compiled together with the repertoire data. Genome-wide SNP genotypes for about three fifths of the roughly 670 donors were used in a later genetic analysis, which treated that subset as a discovery cohort. Every repertoire in the discovery cohort had been generated on one and the same sequencing platform. HLA typing included class I and class II loci at four-digit resolution. Typing coverage differed by locus: A, B, C, DRB1 and DQB1 were typed in about 629-640 donors, DQA1 in 500 to 550, DPA1 in roughly 590, and DPB1 in just under 490. Because of strong linkage in the cohort, a few DR-DQ haplotypes were treated as single units for association and clustering. Among some 400 genotyped donors of the cohort, an average of roughly 230,000 unique TCR beta nucleotide sequences was sequenced per donor, of which roughly 17% were non-productive.

In total, 630 or so healthy bone marrow donors made up the cohort. Cohort members were all nominally healthy when sampled, although unrecorded immune exposures were likely present. The donor tested CMV seronegative, placing the donor among the 350 to 400 seronegative members of the cohort. Every donor gave a peripheral blood sample, and the peripheral blood mononuclear cells from that sample were used for TCR beta sequencing. The Qiagen DNeasy Blood Extraction Kit was used to extract genomic DNA from the blood cell samples. Receptor amplification or capture employed the immunoSEQ multiplex PCR assay. The multiplex PCR relied on a mix of 60 forward primers for TCR Vbeta segments and 13 reverse primers for TCR Jbeta segments. Amplification of the CDR3 region of rearranged TCR beta genes was performed with a multiplex PCR assay on genomic DNA. Amplified TCR beta libraries were sequenced as 87-base-pair reads on the Illumina HiSeq System. The paper's data handling went like this. In a later analysis, tens of millions of unique TCR beta chains were counted across the approximately 670 repertoires, and roughly 10 million of these chains were shared by at least two donors. Raw reads were error-corrected and collapsed into unique sequences with a nearest-neighbor algorithm that merged closely related sequences to remove PCR and sequencing errors. V, D and J gene segments were assigned by aligning CDR3 sequences to IMGT reference sequences. For a sequence to be retained, a match of at least six nucleotides was required to both a V gene segment and a J gene segment. Rearrangements were classified as productive when the CDR3 lacked stop codons and remained in frame with V and J, and all other rearrangements were classified as non-productive. Following IMGT convention, CDR3 was defined as the stretch from the second conserved V-encoded cysteine up to the conserved J-encoded phenylalanine. The earlier analysis of 500 to 600 of the donors excluded sequences that lacked an unambiguous match to a single V gene segment. An earlier analysis of 587 of the donors called V segments functional above 56.7% productive rearrangements and segregating when the between-donor standard deviation exceeded 5%. A statistical classification framework was developed to diagnose cytomegalovirus status using the catalog of TCR beta chain sequences. In a later analysis, V and J genes were assigned by comparing TCR nucleotide sequences against IMGT/GENE-DB human TR gene sequences. The TCRdist pipeline was used in a later analysis to assign CDR3 sequences and most-parsimonious VDJ recombination scenarios. A later analysis defined each TCR beta chain by its CDR3 amino acid sequence plus V-gene family, and excluded reads lacking a unique V-gene family. In a later analysis, approximately 590 highly shared, low-generation-probability nucleotide sequences were removed to address suspected cross-contamination and a sequencing artifact. In a later analysis, a clonal expansion index was calculated for each public chain from normalized within-repertoire ranks of inferred template counts. In a later analysis, generation probabilities were computed with a VDJ recombination model fitted to out-of-frame rearrangements, and the resulting probabilities were checked against IGoR. In a later analysis, TCR-TCR, TCR-HLA and TCR-CMV co-occurrence was scored with hypergeometric tests, and a repertoire-size bias correction was applied to TCR pairs. To estimate false discovery rates, a later analysis permuted the HLA or CMV assignments 20 times. In a later analysis, co-occurring TCRs were grouped with DBSCAN, and TCRdist sequence similarity was added when clustering was performed within HLA-allele-positive subsets. For co-occurrence clustering, repertoires with fewer than 30,000 or more than 120,000 public chains were excluded, along with five repertoires with anomalous nucleotide sharing. Here the immuneACCESS table is served through TCRdb, limited to in-frame sequences with V and J called. Missing clones are a known gap in these copies; in checked studies unresolved V genes cover under half, and the rest lacks a known reason. V, J and clone size are taken as reported in that table, and D and trimming were inferred from the DNA itself. The sample table contains 90,000 to 120,000 clones; only one count was recorded for around 76% of them. 2% to 3% of the sample is in the top ten clones.

Clipping removes 4 bases from V and 5 bases from J, with 2 as the unmatched junction base count. From the cysteine up to the phenylalanine, the CDR3 has a length of 14 residues. The read is trimmed to its CDR3 DNA, 42 bases read in frame from base 1. From a lookup of the germline V gene, CDR1 and CDR2 are SGHVS and FNYEAQ. What the authors observed across the whole study: Most CMV-associated TCR beta chains appeared to be HLA-restricted in a later analysis, and the HLA associations seemed to be driven largely by CMV exposure. Linkage disequilibrium might explain the correlated functional status among segregating V segments, but an unknown experimental factor could not be excluded. In a later analysis, about 17,000 TCR beta sequences were associated with specific HLA alleles at a false discovery rate of 0.05. Broadly in line with IMGT annotations, most TCR beta V segments showed up in productive rearrangements about 90% or about 30% of the time in an earlier analysis of about 500 of the donors. Some IMGT-functional V segments, including TRBV6-2 and TRBV6-3, could not be distinguished by the 87-base-pair reads and were therefore excluded. A later analysis found that TCR association rates varied across HLA loci, with DRB1 alleles showing the most associated TCRs and HLA-C alleles the fewest. Because HLA typing was unavailable for some donors at each locus, only the typed subset was used in association tests. In a later genetic analysis, a missense DCLRE1C variant was associated with V-gene and J-gene trimming of TCR beta chains, and the association was replicated in an independent cohort. In a later analysis, HLA-associated TCR beta chains showed more clonal expansion and lower generation probabilities than non-associated chains that were equally common. A further reported finding was that TCR beta sequences accurately predicted the HLA-A and HLA-B alleles for most subjects in the first cohort. Three of the identified cytomegalovirus-associated TCR beta chains were confirmed in vitro to be specific for cytomegalovirus antigens. Because counts were too low, roughly 18 rarely observed V segments, including chromosome 9 orphons, were left out of the earlier analysis of approximately 580 of the donors. Cytomegalovirus status was reported to be diagnosed by the classifier with high specificity and sensitivity in both the original and validation cohorts. A cluster of highly shared sequence variants was judged likely to represent a technical artifact of the sequencing pipeline. When HLA alleles, especially DR and DQ, strongly co-occurred, TCR associations were difficult to assign to individual alleles. Presence/absence analyses assumed roughly uniform sequencing depth across donors, an assumption that may not hold. For the cohort, immune exposure information was limited to CMV serostatus. While some public TCRs were present in many individuals, most TCR sequences turned up only very rarely across donors. The cohort was sequenced for TCR beta chains only, and without alpha or paired-chain data the features that could be detected were limited. The authors suggested that the approach could potentially be generalized to other disease states and immunological phenotypes. The study listed approximately 150 TCR beta chains as associated with cytomegalovirus. In a later analysis, several top co-occurrence clusters were reported to appear linked to parvovirus B19, influenza, CMV and Epstein-Barr virus. A later genetic analysis reported fewer N-insertions in productive TCRs among donors in an Asian-associated ancestry cluster than the 666-donor mean.

This clone appeared once. Its antigen is not yet known. Per-base quality was not reported, and no clone a single base away is much larger than it. The rearrangement combines TRBV7-6 with TRBJ2-5, and TRBD2 matches 12 of the central bases. This clonotype originated in a man aged 18 to 35 in good health and CMV-seronegative. Sequencing was performed on PBMCs. The DNA sequence is given as TGTGCCAGCAGCTCGCTAGCGGGGGGGGAGACCCAGTACTTC. Its translation reads: CASSSLAGGETQYF.